This TCR beta chain was sequenced for a study of T cells in localized non-small cell lung cancer. Broader study findings: Adjacent uninvolved lung tissue had the highest T cell clonality, exceeding tumor. Heterogeneity remains possible because sequencing was limited to only one tumor region. Adjacent lung tissue had a median approximately 61 of the top 100 clones found in the tumor. In the blood, greater T cell density corresponded to longer overall survival.

Concerning this clone itself: Its target is unknown.

Germline assignment: CDR1 WSHSY and CDR2 SAAADI. V lost 2 bases and J 9 bases, leaving 11 bases between the germline ends. The CDR3 contains 14 residues. TCRdb keeps only in-frame clones here, not all; method: immunoSEQ multiplex PCR. The table shows 2,000 to 3,000 clones, with more than 20% occurring only once. This chain connects TRBV10-2 to TRBJ1-6; D unclear. The source is a man aged 35-69 years with stage II lung adenocarcinoma. Sequenced material: normal lung tissue next to the tumor, taken before any cancer treatment. CDR3 nucleotides: TGCGCCAGCAGTGAGAGTAATTTGGGTTCACCCCTCCACTTT. The encoded protein is CASSESNLGSPLHF.